This TCR beta chain is drawn from a study of long-term antiretroviral therapy in people with HIV. Samples were assayed with immunoSEQ v3.0 at survey level. The protocol was immunoSEQ multiplex PCR, while the TCRdb copy is restricted to in-frame clones and leaves out a portion. The table shows nearly 11,000 clones, with about 80% occurring only once. This receptor was taken from a man aged 30 to 39 with HIV. The specimen was unsorted PBMCs, collected at the start of antiretroviral therapy, before treatment.

CDR3 sequence (DNA): TGTGCCAGCAGGACCACTGACTACGAGCAGTACTTC. This gives the protein CASRTTDYEQYF. The gene calls are TRBV6-5 and TRBJ2-7; D ambiguous. V dropped 6 bases and J dropped 3 bases, with 9 bases sitting between them. CDR1 is MNHEY and CDR2 is SVGAGI in the germline V gene. There are 12 residues in the CDR3.